The present TCR beta chain was sequenced within a study of regulatory T cells in long-lasting Graves disease. Researchers made TCR beta libraries by using iRepertoire HTBI primers and running Arm-PCR on CDR3 regions. MiXCR, applied by TCRdb to the multiplex PCR reads, yields one record per CDR3 protein. The sample contains about 430,000 distinct CDR3 sequences, around a fifth of which appear only once. The CDR3 length is 14 residues. Trimming removed 6 bases from V and 7 bases from J; junction bases left unmatched: 14. In germline, CDR1 is DFQATT, CDR2 SNEGSKA (reference sequence). Time point of the sample: persistent/refractory GD, antithyroid drugs over 5 years with positive TRAb. Extracted RNA from PBMCs served as the source of the TCR library.

The sequence was obtained from a female donor with Graves disease. The material was peripheral blood mononuclear cells (PBMCs), obtained when the disease was refractory, from a patient treated with antithyroid drugs. V and J are TRBV20-1 and TRBJ2-5, with 7 bases fitting TRBD1. The CDR3 spells CSAQGSPPRMTQYF. In DNA, the CDR3 is TGCAGTGCACAGGGGAGCCCCCCCCGGATGACCCAGTACTTC.